A selection of T cell receptor beta chains follows, all from one sample in a study of shared clonotypes between healthy human individuals. Sequencing was performed with immunoSEQ multiplex PCR; in TCRdb, only in-frame clones are kept and a portion is missing. This table has 2 million to 2.5 million clones, about 92% appearing once. The sequenced sample was naive CD4+ T cells from PBMCs. Receptors were obtained from a man in his late teens or twenties in good health. Some clones in this sample may be carry-over from other donors' samples. Each CDR3 is given with its conserved first and last residue. A D gene is named only where the DNA matches it firmly. Clone size is shown for a subset of rows, as once, few, many or a class of expanded clone.

TRBJ2-5,TRBV9,NA,NA,CASSVSGQETQYF,TGTGCCAGCAGCGTTTCGGGACAAGAGACCCAGTACTTC
TRBJ1-5,TRBV18,NA,NA,CASSTGGGQVSNQPQHF,TGTGCCAGCTCAACCGGAGGGGGGCAGGTTAGCAATCAGCCCCAGCATTTT
TRBJ1-4,TRBV7-9,TRBD1,NA,CASSLDPGQGHEKLFF,TGTGCCAGCAGCTTGGATCCGGGACAGGGCCATGAAAAACTGTTTTTT
TRBJ2-7,TRBV5-1,TRBD1,once,CASSPRSGTVSYEQYF,TGCGCCAGCAGCCCTAGGTCGGGGACAGTCTCCTACGAGCAGTACTTC
TRBJ1-2,TRBV28,TRBD1,NA,CASSSTDRVYGYTF,TGTGCCAGCAGTTCCACCGACAGGGTTTATGGCTACACCTTC
TRBJ2-2,TRBV5-1,NA,NA,CASSLDPNTGELFF,TGCGCCAGCAGCTTGGACCCGAACACCGGGGAGCTGTTTTTT
TRBJ2-7,TRBV6-6,NA,NA,CASSYCRDYEQYF,TGTGCCAGCAGTTATTGCAGAGACTACGAGCAGTACTTC
TRBJ2-1,TRBV21-1,NA,NA,CASSEGEWTPNEQFF,TGTGCCAGCTCAGAAGGGGAATGGACCCCTAATGAGCAGTTCTTC
TRBJ1-4,TRBV18,TRBD1,NA,CASSPWDRAEKLFF,TGTGCCAGCTCACCCTGGGACAGGGCTGAAAAACTGTTTTTT
TRBJ2-6,TRBV7-3,NA,NA,CASSLASGANVLTF,TGTGCCAGCAGCTTAGCCTCTGGGGCCAACGTCCTGACTTTC
TRBJ2-7,TRBV18,NA,NA,CASSPAWSAIYEQYF,TGTGCCAGCTCACCAGCCTGGTCGGCGATCTACGAGCAGTACTTC
TRBJ1-5,TRBV5-1,NA,NA,CASSLATGQKPQHF,TGCGCCAGCAGCTTGGCGACAGGACAAAAGCCCCAGCATTTT
TRBJ1-1,TRBV5-1,NA,NA,CASSLNGDGWAFF,TGCGCCAGCAGCTTGAACGGCGACGGGTGGGCTTTCTTT
TRBJ2-3,TRBV5-1,NA,NA,CASSYEGPQYF,TGCGCCAGCAGTTACGAAGGGCCGCAGTATTTT
TRBJ2-1,TRBV28,TRBD2,NA,CASSLYALAANNEQFF,TGTGCCAGCAGTTTGTACGCCCTAGCGGCGAACAATGAGCAGTTCTTC
TRBJ1-5,TRBV7-2,NA,once,CASSFERNQPQHF,TGTGCCAGCAGCTTCGAACGTAACCAGCCCCAGCATTTT
TRBJ2-6,TRBV21-1,NA,NA,CASSGGSGANVLTF,TGTGCCAGCAGCGGGGGCTCCGGGGCCAACGTCCTGACTTTC
TRBJ2-5,TRBV5-8,NA,NA,CASSLVSKRETQYF,TGTGCCAGCAGCTTGGTTTCTAAGCGAGAGACCCAGTACTTC
TRBJ1-5,TRBV18,NA,NA,CASSLSGADQPQHF,TGTGCCAGCTCACTTAGCGGGGCGGATCAGCCCCAGCATTTT
TRBJ1-2,TRBV9,NA,NA,CASSVATGGYGYTF,TGTGCCAGCAGCGTAGCGACCGGGGGCTATGGCTACACCTTC
TRBJ1-1,TRBV7-9,NA,NA,CASSEKGAGILGAFF,TGTGCCAGCAGCGAGAAAGGTGCAGGGATTTTAGGCGCTTTCTTT
TRBJ1-1,TRBV25-1,TRBD1,NA,CASTPGQGWGVVFF,TGTGCCAGCACACCGGGACAGGGGTGGGGGGTGGTTTTCTTT
TRBJ1-4,TRBV19,TRBD1,NA,CASGQGGEKLFF,TGTGCCAGCGGACAGGGCGGCGAAAAACTGTTTTTT
TRBJ1-4,TRBV15,NA,NA,CATSRDVGTGAATNEKLFF,TGTGCCACCAGCAGAGATGTCGGTACCGGGGCTGCAACTAATGAAAAACTGTTTTTT
TRBJ2-3,TRBV7-6,TRBD2,NA,CASTPSGRQSTDTQYF,TGTGCCAGCACACCGAGCGGGAGGCAGAGCACAGATACGCAGTATTTT
TRBJ1-1,TRBV5-1,NA,NA,CASSKGVMNTEAFF,TGCGCCAGCAGCAAAGGTGTCATGAACACTGAAGCTTTCTTT
TRBJ2-1,TRBV11-3,TRBD2,NA,CASSPGPGTTDNEQFF,TGTGCCAGCAGCCCTGGACCGGGGACTACCGACAATGAGCAGTTCTTC
TRBJ1-5,TRBV19,NA,NA,CASSIDGSNQPQHF,TGTGCCAGTAGTATTGACGGGAGCAATCAGCCCCAGCATTTT
TRBJ2-5,TRBV28,NA,NA,CASSLYRDFGTQYF,TGTGCCAGCAGTTTGTATCGGGATTTTGGGACCCAGTACTTC
TRBJ2-5,TRBV7-3,NA,NA,CASSLIGSSHGETQYF,TGTGCCAGCAGCTTAATCGGGTCCTCTCATGGGGAGACCCAGTACTTC
TRBJ2-7,TRBV2,NA,NA,CASSEKGTGSYEQYF,TGTGCCAGCAGTGAAAAAGGGACGGGCTCCTACGAGCAGTACTTC
TRBJ1-3,TRBV14,TRBD1,NA,CASSQRGPLRNTIYF,TGTGCCAGCAGCCAAAGGGGGCCTTTAAGAAACACCATATATTTT
TRBJ2-2,TRBV5-1,NA,NA,CASSLGLANTGELFF,TGCGCCAGCAGCTTAGGGCTGGCGAACACCGGGGAGCTGTTTTTT
TRBJ1-5,TRBV6-1,NA,NA,CAISGAGGQPQHF,TGTGCCATCAGCGGTGCAGGCGGTCAGCCCCAGCATTTT
TRBJ2-1,TRBV29-1,TRBD2,NA,CSVGTSGSTWDNEQFF,TGCAGCGTTGGGACTAGCGGGAGCACCTGGGACAATGAGCAGTTCTTC
TRBJ2-5,TRBV28,NA,NA,CASSSHQSGTQYF,TGTGCCAGCAGTTCCCACCAGTCGGGGACCCAGTACTTC
TRBJ2-7,TRBV27,TRBD2,once,CASSAPGWGGEQYF,TGTGCCAGCAGTGCCCCCGGTTGGGGGGGGGAGCAGTACTTC
TRBJ2-2,TRBV28,TRBD2,NA,CASSSPTSGSTGELFF,TGTGCCAGCAGTTCCCCGACTAGCGGGAGCACCGGGGAGCTGTTTTTT
TRBJ2-7,TRBV7-2,NA,NA,CASSVGRTYEQYF,TGTGCCAGCAGCGTTGGACGGACCTACGAGCAGTACTTC
TRBJ1-2,TRBV20-1,NA,NA,CSTERGYGYTF,TGCAGTACTGAGCGGGGCTATGGCTACACCTTC
TRBJ2-3,TRBV10-3,TRBD2,NA,CAISRLAGVADTQYF,TGTGCCATCAGTCGACTAGCGGGAGTTGCAGATACGCAGTATTTT
TRBJ1-2,TRBV6-5,TRBD1,NA,CASSYFQGANYGYTF,TGTGCCAGCAGTTACTTCCAGGGGGCTAACTATGGCTACACCTTC
TRBJ2-1,TRBV5-1,NA,NA,CASSLVPSGYNEQFF,TGCGCCAGCAGCTTGGTTCCCTCAGGGTACAATGAGCAGTTCTTC
TRBJ2-5,TRBV18,NA,NA,CASGEGQETQYF,TGTGCCAGTGGAGAGGGTCAAGAGACCCAGTACTTC
TRBJ2-3,TRBV6-1,NA,NA,CASRNTGRPTDTQYF,TGTGCCAGCAGGAACACAGGGCGGCCCACAGATACGCAGTATTTT
TRBJ2-7,TRBV11-2,TRBD1,NA,CASSLGQDGEQYF,TGTGCCAGCAGCCTTGGACAGGATGGAGAGCAGTACTTC
TRBJ2-3,TRBV28,NA,NA,CASSRLGQDRGSQYF,TGTGCCAGCAGCCGCTTGGGGCAAGACAGAGGATCGCAGTATTTT
TRBJ1-5,TRBV19,NA,NA,CASSRGVSGPQHF,TGTGCCAGTAGTAGGGGGGTCTCGGGGCCCCAGCATTTT
TRBJ1-2,TRBV6-1,NA,NA,CASSEVGLTVGGYTF,TGTGCCAGCAGTGAAGTAGGGTTAACGGTCGGAGGCTACACCTTC
TRBJ2-1,TRBV5-1,NA,NA,CASSVLGGSSYNEQFF,TGCGCCAGCAGCGTACTCGGAGGGAGCTCCTACAATGAGCAGTTCTTC
TRBJ2-2,TRBV7-9,NA,few,CASSFGESFTGELFF,TGTGCCAGCAGCTTTGGGGAAAGTTTTACCGGGGAGCTGTTTTTT
TRBJ2-1,TRBV27,TRBD2,NA,CASSARLAGGPYNEQFF,TGTGCCAGCAGTGCCCGACTAGCGGGAGGACCGTACAATGAGCAGTTCTTC
TRBJ2-1,TRBV7-3,TRBD1,NA,CASSPNRGNYEQFF,TGTGCCAGCAGTCCAAACAGGGGAAACTATGAGCAGTTCTTC
TRBJ2-3,TRBV28,TRBD2,NA,CASSSPGTSGIPGDTQYF,TGTGCCAGCAGTTCACCCGGGACTAGCGGGATTCCCGGGGATACGCAGTATTTT
TRBJ1-2,TRBV28,NA,NA,CASSRQVSGTYTF,TGTGCCAGCAGTCGACAGGTCTCGGGCACCTACACCTTC
TRBJ2-2,TRBV11-2,NA,NA,CASSSMAGELFF,TGTGCCAGCAGCTCGATGGCCGGGGAGCTGTTTTTT